What follows are 24 T cell receptor beta chains derived from one specimen sequenced in a study of beta chain features in type 1 diabetes (dated by TCRdb to the late 2010s). Points the paper makes about the study in general: A moderate but significant shortening of TCRB CDR3 length was observed in type 1 diabetes patients in all four CD4+ subsets.

The library was generated by the immunoSEQ multiplex PCR assay. The entire amount of isolated RNA was reverse transcribed using the High Capacity cDNA Reverse Transcription Kit, so the sequenced TCRB transcripts were expressed ones. TCRdb took this table from immuneACCESS and kept in-frame rearrangements with V and J called. Such tables lack part of the clones; where checked against another copy, unresolved V genes explain under half of the gap, and the rest is unexplained. A total of 250,000 to 300,000 clones appear in this sample, 14% of them only once. The ten largest make up over 0.015% of the sample. Which antigens these TCRs recognize remains unknown. The material sequenced was naive CD4+ T cells from blood. This specimen's cell subset or site label, per the study, means: true naive CD4+ T cells. The receptors were gathered from a man aged 25-45 years with type 1 diabetes.

The chain has TRBV18 and TRBJ2-7; D may be TRBD2 (6 bases). Germline V lookup: CDR1 KGHSH, CDR2 LQKENI. There are 13 residues in the CDR3. V gave up 1 base and J gave up 3 bases, with 7 bases separating them. The CDR3, as DNA: TGTGCCAGCTCACCACGAGCGGGCTACGAGCAGTACTTC. It codes for CASSPRAGYEQYF.

This clone was picked up a small number of times. J is TRBJ2-5 and V is TRBV5-4; D may be TRBD2 (6 bases). V gave up 3 bases and J gave up 3 bases, with 12 bases separating them. The length of the CDR3 is 14 residues. Germline loops: CDR1 SGHNT, CDR2 YYREEE (reference sequence). Here the CDR3 reads CASSSGQREETQYF. The CDR3 DNA follows: TGTGCCAGCAGCTCGGGCCAGCGGGAAGAGACCCAGTACTTC.

This clone was recorded a few times. V and J are TRBV19 and TRBJ1-1, with TRBD1 matching over 8 bases. Trimming took 6 bases from V and 4 from J; bases not matched to a gene: 4. The CDR3 extends over 13 amino acids. In germline, CDR1 is LNHDA, CDR2 SQIVND (reference sequence). The CDR3 bases are TGTGCCAGTAGAGGACAGGGTGTCACTGAAGCTTTCTTT. Residues: CASRGQGVTEAFF.

A few counts support this clone. This chain links TRBV9 with TRBJ2-1; D may be TRBD2 (6 bases). CDR3 length: 15 residues. The germline CDR1 and CDR2 sequences are SGDLS and YYNGEE. Trimming took 0 bases from V and 3 from J, leaving 10 bases between them. CDR3 region: CASSVGLGGYNEQFF. CDR3 sequence (DNA): TGTGCCAGCAGCGTAGGACTAGGAGGCTACAATGAGCAGTTCTTC.

Comments on this clone: Other DNA sequences in the sample encode the same CDR3. The chain has TRBV30 and TRBJ2-7; D gene ambiguous. The V and J ends lost 1 base and 4 bases respectively, with 8 bases between them. The CDR3 length is 12 residues. From germline, CDR1 is GTSNPN and CDR2 SVGIG (reference sequence). The CDR3 nucleotides are TGTGCCTGGAGTGCTAGTACGTACGAGCAGTACTTC. Protein: CAWSASTYEQYF.

The rearrangement uses TRBV19 and TRBJ2-1, with 8 bases fitting TRBD2. This CDR3 contains 15 residues. From germline, CDR1 is LNHDA and CDR2 SQIVND (reference sequence). V shed 6 bases, J shed 4 bases, and the junction held 8 bases outside the gene matches. CDR3 sequence: CASRISGMAYNEQFF. CDR3 DNA: TGTGCCAGTAGGATTAGCGGGATGGCATACAATGAGCAGTTCTTC.

The gene calls are TRBV2 and TRBJ2-2, with 8 bases that match TRBD2. Germline V CDR1 and CDR2: SNHLY, FYNNEI. This CDR3 spans 19 amino acids. J gave up 0 bases and V 3 bases, and 12 bases lay outside the gene matches. The CDR3 is CASSESRVAGSTNTGELFF. The CDR3 region has the DNA TGTGCCAGCAGTGAGTCACGGGTAGCGGGGAGTACGAACACCGGGGAGCTGTTTTTT.

This chain joins TRBV9 and TRBJ2-1, with TRBD2 as a possible D gene (6 bases). Germline CDR1 is SGDLS and CDR2 is YYNGEE. The CDR3 is 14 residues long. V lost 2 bases, J lost 9 bases, and 15 bases lay in between. This chain's CDR3 is CASSVRTNATEQFF. The CDR3 DNA reads TGTGCCAGCAGCGTGCGGACTAACGCGACTGAGCAGTTCTTC.

The rearrangement uses TRBV5-6 and TRBJ1-1, with a possible D match to TRBD1 (5 bases). V was clipped by 4 bases and J by 4 bases, with 17 bases between them. The CDR3 runs 15 residues. Germline assignment: CDR1 SGHDT and CDR2 YYEEEE. For the CDR3, the DNA is TGTGCCAGCAGCACAAAATCAATCGGGGGCACTGAAGCTTTCTTT. It is translated as CASSTKSIGGTEAFF.

CDR3 in DNA: TGTGCCAGCTCACCCGGGACAGGGAAAGCCTATGGCTACACCTTC. It specifies CASSPGTGKAYGYTF. V usage is TRBV18 and J usage is TRBJ1-2; 9 bases map to TRBD1. V lost 3 bases and J lost 4; bases outside the gene matches: 6. The CDR3 is 15 residues long. Looked up from germline, CDR1 is KGHSH and CDR2 is LQKENI.

This clone was observed a few times. The chain links TRBV10-3 to TRBJ1-1; 8 bases fit TRBD1. The germline CDR1 and CDR2 sequences are ENHRY and SYGVKD. There are 14 residues in the CDR3. J gave up 2 bases and V 5 bases, and 4 bases lay outside the gene matches. In DNA, the CDR3 is TGTGCCATCAGTAAAACAGGGGGTAACACTGAAGCTTTCTTT. Its protein product is CAISKTGGNTEAFF.

J is TRBJ2-5 and V is TRBV5-4; TRBD2 aligns across 10 bases. Per the germline V gene, CDR1 is SGHNT and CDR2 is YYREEE (reference sequence). The ends lost 4 bases at V and 2 bases at J; junction bases unmatched: 5. This CDR3 is 15 amino acids long. The CDR3 DNA is TGTGCCAGCAGCGAAGGGACTAGCGAACAAGAGACCCAGTACTTC. This gives the protein CASSEGTSEQETQYF.

Written as DNA, the CDR3 is TGCGCCAGCAGCTGGACACATCAAGAGACCCAGTACTTC. Protein product: CASSWTHQETQYF. The chain is built from TRBV4-1 and TRBJ2-5, with D maybe TRBD1 (5 bases). Germline V CDR1 and CDR2: MGHRA, YSYEKL. The length of the CDR3 is 13 residues. Trimming took off 5 bases at V and 2 bases at J, with 9 bases between the two ends.

The chain uses TRBV30 and TRBJ2-2, with TRBD2 identical over 14 bases. CDR1 is GTSNPN and CDR2 is SVGIG in the germline V gene (reference sequence). Unmatched junction bases numbered 4, after V lost 0 bases and J lost 4 bases. The CDR3 runs 17 residues. This CDR3 reads CAWSVRLAGGITGELFF. CDR3 in DNA: TGTGCCTGGAGTGTACGACTAGCGGGAGGGATCACCGGGGAGCTGTTTTTT. The variable domain in full, with the rest retrieved from reference TRBV30 and TRBJ2-2, is SQTIHQWPATLVQPVGSPLSLECTVEGTSNPNLYWYRQAAGRGLQLLFYSVGIGQISSEVPQNLSASRPQDRQFILSSKKLLLSDSGFYLCAWSVRLAGGITGELFFGEGSRLTVL.

This clone has only a few counts. The rearrangement links TRBV27 to TRBJ2-7, with 9 nucleotides matching TRBD2. Germline lookup yields CDR1 MNHEY and CDR2 SMNVEV (reference sequence). Trimming at V came to 3 bases and at J to 6 bases, leaving 9 bases not matched to a gene. The CDR3 sequence is 15 residues long. In nucleotides, the CDR3 is TGTGCCAGCAGTTTGCGGGAGGGGAGTCATTCCGAGCAGTACTTC. Translated, it gives CASSLREGSHSEQYF.

This clone occurred a few times. This CDR3 is CSVKGLRNTEAFF. The CDR3 coding sequence is TGCAGCGTGAAGGGACTCCGGAACACTGAAGCTTTCTTT. The J gene is TRBJ1-1, the V gene TRBV29-1; possibly TRBD1 for D (5 bases). CDR1 and CDR2 from the germline V gene are SQVTM and ANQGSEA. This CDR3 is built from 13 residues. The V end lost 6 bases, the J end lost 1 base, and 12 bases lay between the germline ends. Full variable domain (outside the CDR3, taken from reference TRBV29-1 and TRBJ1-1): SAVISQKPSRDICQRGTSLTIQCQVDSQVTMMFWYRQQPGQSLTLIATANQGSEATYESGFVIDKFPISRPNLTFSTLTVSNMSPEDSSIYLCSVKGLRNTEAFFGQGTRLTVV.

This clone occurred a few times. This chain links TRBV9 with TRBJ2-1; 10 positions match TRBD2. CDR3 size: 14 residues. Per germline, CDR1 SGDLS and CDR2 YYNGEE. The V and J ends lost 7 bases and 4 bases, in that order; junction bases with no gene match: 5. This chain's CDR3 is CASSIAGGYNEQFF. CDR3 coding DNA: TGTGCCAGCTCCATAGCGGGGGGATACAATGAGCAGTTCTTC.

This chain connects TRBV28 to TRBJ2-7, with 11 bases identical to TRBD2. CDR1 MDHEN and CDR2 SYDVKM come from the germline V gene. The CDR3 runs to 15 residues. V lost 5 bases to trimming and J lost 3 bases; unmatched junction nucleotides: 6. In DNA form, the CDR3 reads TGTGCCAGCAGTCTCCCAACTAGCGGGGGCTACGAGCAGTACTTC. Translating gives CASSLPTSGGYEQYF.

The table lists this clone with a few counts. The rearrangement links TRBV5-7 to TRBJ2-2; tentative D call: TRBD1 (6 bases). TRBV5-7 is an open reading frame, and its role is uncertain. V shed 0 bases and J shed 5 bases, with 14 bases lying between them. This CDR3 has 16 residues. This CDR3 reads CASSLGEGHYTGELFF. The CDR3 nucleotides are TGTGCCAGCAGCTTGGGAGAGGGACATTATACCGGGGAGCTGTTTTTT.

This clone has more than one count but fewer than ten. DNA for the CDR3: TGTGCCTGGAGTGTAAGGGGTGTCAGAGCTTTCTTT. It is translated as CAWSVRGVRAFF. The V gene is TRBV30, the J gene TRBJ1-1; D possibly corresponds to TRBD1 (5 bases). CDR3 length: 12 residues. In germline, CDR1 is GTSNPN, CDR2 SVGIG (reference sequence). Trimming left V 0 bases short and J 10 bases short, with 12 bases between.

The J gene is TRBJ2-3, the V gene TRBV28; the match to TRBD2 covers 7 bases. This CDR3 comprises 15 residues. V shed 3 bases, J shed 3 bases, and the junction held 6 bases outside the gene matches. The germline CDR1 and CDR2 sequences are MDHEN and SYDVKM. The chain's CDR3 is CASSLNSGPTDTQYF. The CDR3 coding sequence is TGTGCCAGCAGTTTGAATAGCGGGCCTACAGATACGCAGTATTTT.

Turning to this clone: Within the sample, other DNA sequences also encode this same CDR3. V is TRBV6-5 and J is TRBJ1-1; 8 bases match TRBD1. Germline assignment: CDR1 MNHEY and CDR2 SVGAGI. Unmatched junction bases numbered 1, after V lost 0 bases and J lost 1 base. The CDR3 totals 15 residues. CDR3 DNA sequence: TGTGCCAGCAGTTACTCAGGACAGGGGAACACTGAAGCTTTCTTT. Protein sequence: CASSYSGQGNTEAFF.

A few counts support this clone. The V and J genes are TRBV19 and TRBJ2-7; D is unclear. This CDR3 contains 13 residues. The V end lost 6 bases, the J end lost 3 bases, and 12 bases lay between the germline ends. Germline CDR1 is LNHDA and CDR2 is SQIVND (reference sequence). CDR3 loop: CASSDWRNYEQYF. The CDR3 DNA sequence: TGTGCCAGTAGCGATTGGCGGAACTACGAGCAGTACTTC.

This chain links TRBV9 with TRBJ2-1, with D perhaps TRBD2 (6 bases). Trimming took 3 bases from V and 2 from J, leaving 12 bases between them. The CDR3 has 15 amino acids. Germline V CDR1 and CDR2: SGDLS, YYNGEE. The CDR3 loop reads CASSGSGLAYNEQFF. DNA for the CDR3: TGTGCCAGCAGCGGCAGCGGGTTGGCCTACAATGAGCAGTTCTTC.